The subject of this entry is one TCR beta chain. The antigen is unknown. The sample originates from a study of T cells in Graves' hyperthyroidism and ophthalmopathy. Trimming took 5 bases from V and 5 from J, leaving 20 bases between them. The CDR3 length is 16 residues. Germline lookup yields CDR1 KGHDR and CDR2 SFDVKD. Amplification targeted TCR beta CDR3 regions from RNA transcripts. The primer set for the first-round RT-PCR of the TCR CDR3 was HTBI. MiXCR, applied by TCRdb to the multiplex PCR reads, yields one record per CDR3 protein. Among under 800,000 distinct CDR3 sequences listed, roughly 15% were seen once. Study-wide results and caveats: Stable hyperthyroidism was separated from ophthalmopathy by a model based on 13 V-J features. Model output signaled ophthalmopathy a median approximately 6.2 months ahead of onset.

The receptor's source is a young woman with Graves' hyperthyroidism. This chain connects TRBV24-1 to TRBJ2-5; weak D call: TRBD1 (6 bases). Sequencing was carried out using blood. CDR3 nucleotides: TGTGCCACCAGTGGTATCCGGGACACCCCAGGGGAGACCCAGTACTTC. Encoded protein: CATSGIRDTPGETQYF.